This is a list of T cell receptor beta chains from one sample in a study of cytomegalovirus exposure and HLA in healthy donors. The protocol was immunoSEQ multiplex PCR, while the TCRdb copy is restricted to in-frame clones and leaves out a portion. The sample shows some 160,000 clones, around 80% of them seen only once. The material sequenced was PBMCs. The receptors were gathered from a woman between 40 and 50 years old in good health and CMV-seronegative. Each CDR3 is given with its conserved first and last residue. D genes are given only for firm matches. Size values are once, few and many counts, or a class for expanded clones, and some rows have none.

D gene	V gene	clone size	J gene	CDR3 DNA	CDR3 protein
.	TRBV28	.	TRBJ1-3	TGTGCCAGCAGAGCAGACAACTCTGGAAACACCATATATTTT	CASRADNSGNTIYF
.	TRBV27	.	TRBJ2-2	TGTGCCAGCAGTTTTTCGCGGGAGAACACCGGGGAGCTGTTTTTT	CASSFSRENTGELFF
TRBD1	TRBV5-4	.	TRBJ1-4	TGTGCCAGCAGTTTTACCGGGACAGTTAATGAAAAACTGTTTTTT	CASSFTGTVNEKLFF
.	TRBV18	.	TRBJ2-5	TGTGCCAGCTCACCGGGGGCCGGGGAGACCCAGTACTTC	CASSPGAGETQYF
TRBD1	TRBV19	.	TRBJ2-4	TGTGCCAGTAGTATAGAGGGGACAGGTACAAGCATTCAGTACTTC	CASSIEGTGTSIQYF
.	TRBV29-1	.	TRBJ2-1	TGCAGCGTTGAAGATTGGCGGCATCGTGAGCCGTTCTTC	CSVEDWRHREPFF
TRBD1	TRBV19	.	TRBJ1-2	TGTGCCAGTAGTATTGGTGGACAGGGACTTTTTGGCTACACCTTC	CASSIGGQGLFGYTF
TRBD1	TRBV5-1	.	TRBJ2-5	TGCGCCAGCAGCTTCACAGGGGCTAACTCGGAGACCCAGTACTTC	CASSFTGANSETQYF
.	TRBV28	.	TRBJ1-2	TGTGCCAGTCTTAGGAACAGCAACTATGGCTACACCTTC	CASLRNSNYGYTF
TRBD1	TRBV7-8	once	TRBJ2-6	TGTGCCAGCGGGACAGGGCACTCTGGGGCCAACGTCCTGACTTTC	CASGTGHSGANVLTF
.	TRBV5-1	.	TRBJ2-7	TGCGCCAGCAGCTTCCTTGGAGGGACAGACAGTTGGGAGCAGTACTTC	CASSFLGGTDSWEQYF
.	TRBV5-1	.	TRBJ2-1	TGCGCCAGCAGCTTGGCAACGGGGATTGAGCAGTTCTTC	CASSLATGIEQFF
TRBD1	TRBV6-5	.	TRBJ2-7	TGTGCCAGCATGGTAGGACAGGGCTACGAGCAGTACTTC	CASMVGQGYEQYF
TRBD1	TRBV2	.	TRBJ2-5	TGTGCCAGCAGTGTCCGGGACAGGGAAGAGACCCAGTACTTC	CASSVRDREETQYF
TRBD1	TRBV25-1	.	TRBJ1-5	TGTGCCAGCAGCGACCCAGGGGGCAGTCGGCCCCAGCATTTT	CASSDPGGSRPQHF
TRBD1	TRBV6-5	.	TRBJ2-7	TGTGCCAGCAGCACCGGGACAGGGAAGTATGGGCAGTACTTC	CASSTGTGKYGQYF
.	TRBV7-8	.	TRBJ1-2	TGTGCCAGCAGCTTAGCGCAGGGAACTAACTATGGCTACACCTTC	CASSLAQGTNYGYTF
TRBD1	TRBV25-1	.	TRBJ2-1	TGTGCCAGCAGTGGGACAGGGAAAGGGGAGCAGTTCTTC	CASSGTGKGEQFF
TRBD1	TRBV27	.	TRBJ1-3	TGTGCCAGCAGTTTCCGAGGGGGCACTGGAAACACCATATATTTT	CASSFRGGTGNTIYF
.	TRBV5-8	.	TRBJ1-5	TGTGCCAGCAGCAGGACACCGGGCCCCGGAACCAATCAGCCCCAGCATTTT	CASSRTPGPGTNQPQHF
.	TRBV7-2	.	TRBJ1-1	TGTGCCAGCAGCTTAGCGAGGAACACTGAAGCTTTCTTT	CASSLARNTEAFF
.	TRBV15	.	TRBJ2-3	TGTGCCACCAGCAGAGCACAGGGTCCTAGCACAGATACGCAGTATTTT	CATSRAQGPSTDTQYF
.	TRBV5-4	.	TRBJ2-6	TGTGCCAGCAGCTTTATCGGGGTGGGGGCCAACGTCCTGACTTTC	CASSFIGVGANVLTF
.	TRBV19	.	TRBJ1-4	TGTGCCAGTAGTATCGGACATAGCGGCGGAAAACTGTTTTTT	CASSIGHSGGKLFF
.	TRBV6-1	few	TRBJ2-7	TGTGCCAGCAGGCTCCAAGGGGAGGTATACGAGCAGTACTTC	CASRLQGEVYEQYF
.	TRBV7-8	.	TRBJ2-7	TGTGCCAGCAGCTTAGGTGGCAGGGGCTACGAGCAGTACTTC	CASSLGGRGYEQYF
TRBD1	TRBV2	.	TRBJ2-2	TGTGCCAGCAGACGGGACAGGAACACCGGGGAGCTGTTTTTT	CASRRDRNTGELFF
.	TRBV2	few	TRBJ1-2	TGTGCCAGCCGAGGGAGCCGTGGCTACACCTTC	CASRGSRGYTF
TRBD1	TRBV2	.	TRBJ1-4	TGTGCCAGCAGTTCCACAGGGGCAACTAATGAAAAACTGTTTTTT	CASSSTGATNEKLFF
.	TRBV27	.	TRBJ2-7	TGTGCCACCCGGGACAATGCCTACGAGCAGTACTTC	CATRDNAYEQYF
.	TRBV6-5	few	TRBJ1-6	TGTGCCAGCAGCCTTCGACAGAACAATTCACCCCTCCACTTT	CASSLRQNNSPLHF
.	TRBV19	.	TRBJ2-2	TGTGCCAGTAGTCCCAGGGGGGCGGGCAACACCGGGGAGCTGTTTTTT	CASSPRGAGNTGELFF
.	TRBV9	.	TRBJ1-2	TGTGCCAGCAGCGTCTCGGGCAGGGACAACTTCGGCTATGGCTACACCTTC	CASSVSGRDNFGYGYTF
TRBD2	TRBV11-2	.	TRBJ2-1	TGTGCCAGCAGCTCATTAGCGGGAGAGGCCTACAATGAGCAGTTCTTC	CASSSLAGEAYNEQFF
.	TRBV4-1	few	TRBJ1-1	TGCGCCAGCAGCCAAGCTACAGGGACTGAAGCTTTCTTT	CASSQATGTEAFF
.	TRBV4-1	.	TRBJ1-4	TGCGCCAGCAGCCTATTGGGGAGTGAAAAACTGTTTTTT	CASSLLGSEKLFF
TRBD1	TRBV5-4	few	TRBJ2-7	TGTGCCAGCAGCGTCGACAGGGGTCCCTACGAGCAGTACTTC	CASSVDRGPYEQYF